This T cell receptor beta chain was documented in a study of blood T cell repertoires in COVID-19. Across the study: COVID-19 samples collected from the United States, Italy and Spain covered acute and convalescent phases. T cells, B-cell-depleted T cells, or PBMCs supplied cDNA or gDNA.

This table comes from immunoSEQ multiplex PCR, and its TCRdb copy is limited to in-frame clones, with some not included. There are roughly 250,000 clones in the sample; 70% to 85% occur only once, and approximately 0.94% lies in the top ten. The CDR3 is made up of 12 amino acids. Germline V lookup: CDR1 SGHTA, CDR2 FQGTGA. The V end was cut by 8 bases, the J end by 6 bases, with 14 bases between. This chain uses TRBV7-3 with TRBJ2-7, with D possibly being TRBD2 (5 bases). The TCR originated in a human donor with COVID-19, enrolled during active disease. The donor label of this sample is uncertain. Sequenced input: peripheral blood. The CDR3 region is CASGEGPIEQYF. The CDR3 nucleotides are TGTGCCAGCGGTGAGGGTCCGATCGAGCAGTACTTC.